This entry lists 27 T cell receptor beta chains sequenced from one sample in a study of vaccination and CD4 T cells after COVID-19. The antigens of these receptors remain unknown. Cultured CD4+ T-cell DNA underwent Oncomine TCR Beta short-read sequencing. Via MiXCR, TCRdb re-called the PCR reads, giving one row per CDR3 protein. The sample comprises several thousand distinct CDR3 sequences, more than 60% of which are singletons, and around 21% rests with the top ten. Treatment specified: roughly ten-day PBMC culture with coronavirus spike peptide pools or control peptides (ViraFEST assay). The sample here was cultured CD4+ T cells from blood, taken after SARS-CoV-2 vaccination. All receptors derive from a human donor with COVID-19.

This clonotype rates as medium-sized. This chain uses TRBV20-1 with TRBJ2-1, with 7 bases fitting TRBD1. CDR3 length: 15 amino acids. Trimming took 3 bases from V and 0 from J; bases not matched to a gene: 5. Germline lookup yields CDR1 DFQATT and CDR2 SNEGSKA (reference sequence). The CDR3 nucleotides are TGCAGTGCTAGCCGGGACAGAAGCTCCTACAATGAGCAGTTCTTC. It yields the protein CSASRDRSSYNEQFF.

The chain couples TRBV20-1 to TRBJ2-3; D assignment may be TRBD1 or TRBD2 (6 bases each). Germline V gene data show CDR1 as DFQATT and CDR2 as SNEGSKA (reference sequence). The CDR3 spans 13 residues. Trimming took 3 bases from V and 6 from J, leaving 13 bases between them. The CDR3 spells CSASRQAGDTQYF. For the CDR3, the DNA is TGCAGTGCTAGTCGACAGGCGGGGGATACGCAGTATTTT.

This clonotype was observed a few times. The chain has TRBV7-9 and TRBJ2-7; D ambiguous. Trimming cost V 5 bases and J 6 bases, with 2 bases left between them. Germline CDR1 and CDR2: SEHNR and FQNEAQ (reference sequence). The CDR3 consists of 9 residues. The CDR3 spells CASSPEQYF. DNA of the CDR3: TGTGCCAGCAGCCCCGAGCAGTACTTC.

This clonotype is judged large. V usage is TRBV4-2 and J usage is TRBJ2-7; 8 positions match TRBD2. Germline V gene sequence: CDR1 LGHNA, CDR2 YNFKEQ. There are 18 residues in the CDR3. V trimming: 0 bases; J trimming: 3 bases; junction bases outside the gene matches: 13. The CDR3 sequence is CASSQDLFNAGGRYEQYF. The CDR3 DNA reads TGTGCCAGCAGCCAAGATTTGTTTAATGCGGGGGGCCGCTACGAGCAGTACTTC.

The V and J genes are TRBV9 and TRBJ2-7, with unresolved D. Looked up from germline, CDR1 is SGDLS and CDR2 is YYNGEE. The CDR3 has 14 amino acids. Trimming removed 0 bases from V and 2 bases from J, with 9 bases in between. The chain's CDR3 is CASSVEEGAYEQYF. The CDR3 DNA sequence: TGTGCCAGCAGCGTAGAGGAAGGAGCCTACGAGCAGTACTTC.

The chain recombines TRBV9 with TRBJ1-2; a weak D match, TRBD1 (6 bases). V lost 2 bases to trimming and J lost 8 bases, with 16 bases between them. Germline V lookup: CDR1 SGDLS, CDR2 YYNGEE. The CDR3 contains 14 residues. As DNA, the CDR3 is TGTGCCAGCAGCGTCTCTCAGGGGCCTGGAGGCTACACCTTC. This gives the protein CASSVSQGPGGYTF.

The chain carries TRBV24-1 and TRBJ2-3, with D perhaps matching TRBD1 or TRBD2 (5 bases each). CDR1 and CDR2 from the germline V gene are KGHDR and SFDVKD. This CDR3 spans 13 amino acids. With 10 bases removed from V and 0 bases from J, the gap between germline ends came to 10 bases. CDR3 protein: CATRDPSTDTQYF. The CDR3, as DNA: TGTGCCACGAGGGACCCGAGCACAGATACGCAGTATTTT.

The genes are TRBV6-1 and TRBJ2-1; 12 nucleotides agree with TRBD2. The CDR3 is made up of 16 amino acids. Unmatched junction bases numbered 4, after V lost 6 bases and J lost 1 base. Germline lookup yields CDR1 MNHNS and CDR2 SASEGT. CDR3 nucleotide sequence: TGTGCCAGCAGCGTTCTAGCGGGGGGGTCCTACAATGAGCAGTTCTTC. Translating gives CASSVLAGGSYNEQFF.

The chain is built from TRBV6-1 and TRBJ1-6; 9 bases match TRBD1. Unmatched junction bases numbered 2, after V lost 7 bases and J lost 1 base. This CDR3 has 15 residues. Germline CDR1 and CDR2: MNHNS and SASEGT. CDR3 sequence (DNA): TGTGCCAGCAATGACAGGGGGTCCTATAATTCACCCCTCCACTTT. Protein sequence: CASNDRGSYNSPLHF.

The V call is TRBV20-1, the J call TRBJ1-1, with 7 bases lining up with TRBD1. V lost 6 bases and J lost 0; bases outside the gene matches: 10. From germline, CDR1 is DFQATT and CDR2 SNEGSKA (reference sequence). This CDR3 spans 15 amino acids. The CDR3 here is CSAHHRGPMNTEAFF. The CDR3 region has the DNA TGCAGTGCCCACCACAGGGGACCGATGAACACTGAAGCTTTCTTT.

This clonotype has a handful of counts. The V gene is TRBV20-1, the J gene TRBJ1-5, with 7 nucleotides matching TRBD1. The junction had 6 bases not matched to a gene; V was cut back by 5 bases and J by 2 bases. The CDR3 length is 14 residues. CDR1 is DFQATT, CDR2 SNEGSKA, per germline (reference sequence). CDR3 residues: CSAVQGIGNQPQHF. CDR3 nucleotide sequence: TGCAGTGCTGTACAGGGGATCGGCAATCAGCCCCAGCATTTT.

The chain uses TRBV20-1 and TRBJ1-2; 12 nucleotides match TRBD1. The CDR3 spans 17 residues. Germline loops: CDR1 DFQATT, CDR2 SNEGSKA (reference sequence). Germline trimming cut 1 base from V and 8 bases from J; bases unmatched to any gene: 14. CDR3 sequence (DNA): TGCAGTGCTAGAGCCCCTGCTGGGACAGGGGGCGCGAGGGGCTACACCTTC. It is translated as CSARAPAGTGGARGYTF.

CDR3 in DNA: TGTGCCAGCAGTGCCAGGGGAAACACCGGGGAGCTGTTTTTT. Its translation: CASSARGNTGELFF. The rearrangement uses TRBV6-4 and TRBJ2-2, with TRBD1 as a possible D gene (6 bases). This CDR3 spans 14 amino acids. The germline CDR1 and CDR2 sequences are MRHNA and SNTAGT. V shed 4 bases and J shed 2 bases, with 8 bases lying between them.

The chain carries TRBV7-8 and TRBJ2-4, with D uncertain. CDR1 is SGHVS, CDR2 FQNEAQ, per germline. Trimming took off 2 bases at V and 5 bases at J, with 7 bases between the two ends. The CDR3 spans 13 residues. The CDR3 loop reads CASSLRHQNIQYF. The CDR3 DNA follows: TGTGCCAGCAGCTTACGGCACCAAAACATTCAGTACTTC.

This chain connects TRBV7-9 to TRBJ2-5; 11 bases agree with TRBD2. Germline values: CDR1 SEHNR, CDR2 FQNEAQ (reference sequence). Trimming took 5 bases from V and 9 from J; bases not matched to a gene: 14. The CDR3 extends over 16 amino acids. The CDR3 here is CASSRRLAGGLGAQYF. The CDR3 region has the DNA TGTGCCAGCAGCCGACGGCTAGCGGGGGGTTTAGGGGCCCAGTACTTC.

This clonotype was found a few times. This chain connects TRBV20-1 to TRBJ1-2, with 8 bases matching TRBD1. The CDR3 has 11 residues. Looked up from germline, CDR1 is DFQATT and CDR2 is SNEGSKA (reference sequence). V gave up 6 bases and J gave up 6 bases; unmatched junction bases: 3. CDR3 in amino acids: CSAKQGDGYTF. In DNA, the CDR3 is TGCAGTGCCAAACAGGGGGATGGCTACACCTTC.

The chain recombines TRBV19 with TRBJ1-5; tentative D call: TRBD1 (5 bases). Trimming cost V 7 bases and J 5 bases, with 18 bases left between them. This CDR3 has 15 residues. The germline CDR1 and CDR2 sequences are LNHDA and SQIVND (reference sequence). This CDR3 is CASTEDPKGYQPQHF. Written as DNA, the CDR3 is TGTGCCAGTACTGAAGATCCCAAGGGGTATCAGCCCCAGCATTTT.

The chain combines TRBV20-1 with TRBJ1-2, with 8 bases matching TRBD1. Germline V lookup: CDR1 DFQATT, CDR2 SNEGSKA (reference sequence). V was clipped by 5 bases and J by 4 bases; unmatched bases: 6. CDR3 length: 13 amino acids. The CDR3 sequence: CSAWDRSTYGYTF. DNA of the CDR3: TGCAGTGCTTGGGACAGGAGCACCTATGGCTACACCTTC.

This sequence joins TRBV20-1 and TRBJ2-1, with 8 nucleotides matching TRBD2. V dropped 1 base and J dropped 2; count of bases not matched to a gene: 10. The CDR3 loop spans 17 amino acids. Looked up from germline, CDR1 is DFQATT and CDR2 is SNEGSKA (reference sequence). The CDR3 region is CSARGGWGTRPYNEQFF. The CDR3 coding sequence is TGCAGTGCTAGAGGGGGGTGGGGGACTAGGCCCTACAATGAGCAGTTCTTC.

The J gene is TRBJ1-4, the V gene TRBV2; 9 positions agree with TRBD1. Per germline, CDR1 SNHLY and CDR2 FYNNEI. The CDR3 is 14 residues long. V gave up 5 bases and J gave up 5 bases; unmatched junction bases: 3. Written as DNA, the CDR3 is TGTGCCAGCAGTAGGGACAGGGTAAATGAAAAACTGTTTTTT. Translated, it gives CASSRDRVNEKLFF.

The chain links TRBV5-4 to TRBJ1-1, with unresolved D. V lost 3 bases, J lost 7 bases, and 10 bases lay in between. There are 12 residues in the CDR3. Germline V lookup: CDR1 SGHNT, CDR2 YYREEE (reference sequence). CDR3 amino acids: CASSSLRSEAFF. CDR3 coding DNA: TGTGCCAGCAGCTCCCTTCGCAGTGAAGCTTTCTTT.

The chain links TRBV27 to TRBJ2-4; D tentatively fits TRBD1 or TRBD2 (5 bases each). The germline V gene encodes CDR1 MNHEY and CDR2 SMNVEV (reference sequence). Trimming took 4 bases from V and 4 from J, leaving 11 bases between them. The CDR3 loop spans 14 amino acids. CDR3 sequence (DNA): TGTGCCAGCAGTTCGCGAGAGGGGAAAAACATTCAGTACTTC. It translates to CASSSREGKNIQYF.

The rearrangement joins TRBV29-1 to TRBJ2-7, with 8 bases lining up with TRBD2. The CDR3 consists of 12 residues. The junction had 3 bases not matched to a gene; V was cut back by 6 bases and J by 2 bases. Looked up from germline, CDR1 is SQVTM and CDR2 is ANQGSEA. CDR3 in amino acids: CSVGGGPYEQYF. DNA for the CDR3: TGCAGCGTCGGGGGGGGACCCTACGAGCAGTACTTC.

V and J are TRBV19 and TRBJ1-5; no definite D call. V dropped 7 bases and J dropped 3 bases, with 10 bases sitting between them. The CDR3 contains 13 residues. Germline V gene lookup returns CDR1 LNHDA and CDR2 SQIVND (reference sequence). CDR3 protein: CASNGYYNQPQHF. The CDR3 DNA reads TGTGCCAGTAACGGATACTACAATCAGCCCCAGCATTTT.

The J gene is TRBJ1-2, the V gene TRBV6-1, with D possibly TRBD1 on 6 matching bases. CDR3 length: 12 residues. Per the germline V gene, CDR1 is MNHNS and CDR2 is SASEGT. Trimming pared 5 bases from V and 2 bases from J, leaving 6 bases between. The CDR3 nucleotides are TGTGCCAGCAGTACAGGGAACTATGGCTACACCTTC. Translating it yields CASSTGNYGYTF.

This clonotype is medium-sized (0.01 to 0.1%) in the sample. The V gene is TRBV20-1, the J gene TRBJ1-1; 7 bases align to TRBD1. Germline V CDR1 and CDR2: DFQATT, SNEGSKA (reference sequence). The length of the CDR3 is 14 residues. The trim removed 3 bases at V and 4 bases at J, leaving 8 bases unmatched. The CDR3 region is CSASPFDRATEAFF. In nucleotides, the CDR3 is TGCAGTGCTAGTCCCTTTGACAGGGCCACTGAAGCTTTCTTT.

This clonotype occurred a few times. The genes are TRBV20-1 and TRBJ2-7; TRBD1 agrees at 7 bases. Losses at the gene ends were 4 bases for V and 2 bases for J; bases not matched to a gene: 8. From germline, CDR1 is DFQATT and CDR2 SNEGSKA (reference sequence). This CDR3 is 14 amino acids long. The CDR3 loop reads CSAKNRGLAYEQYF. DNA for the CDR3: TGCAGTGCTAAAAACAGGGGCCTTGCCTACGAGCAGTACTTC.